The count of the clone carrying this TCR beta chain is one. Antigen: not known. TCRdb's copy holds only in-frame clones and misses some; the assay was immunoSEQ multiplex PCR. Here the sample spans about 36,000 clones, 78% being singletons. This record comes from a study of OX40 agonist ivuxolimab in advanced cancers. Study at large: Ivuxolimab was delivered to patients intravenously every 2 weeks at doses spanning 0.01 to 10 mg/kg.

Study outcomes and limitations: No antigen was identified for the clonally expanded peripheral T cells. Low normalized T-cell clonal expansion was also seen in some nonresponders.

The sample consisted of CD4+ or CD8+ T cells sorted from blood, taken in a trial of the OX40 agonist ivuxolimab. This clonotype was sampled from an adult with an advanced solid tumor such as melanoma, head and neck, liver or kidney cancer.

The CDR3 sequence is CASSDAGRANEKLFF. DNA for the CDR3: TGTGCCAGCAGTGACGCGGGACGGGCTAATGAAAAACTGTTTTTT. The chain couples TRBV6-1 to TRBJ1-4, with D possibly matching TRBD1 (5 bases). Trimming removed 3 bases from V and 3 bases from J, with 11 bases in between. There are 15 residues in the CDR3. Germline V gene sequence: CDR1 MNHNS, CDR2 SASEGT.